A single sample gave rise to the 13 T cell receptor beta chains below, sequenced in a study of cytomegalovirus exposure and HLA in healthy donors. Assay: immunoSEQ multiplex PCR; the TCRdb copy retains only in-frame clones and omits some. The top ten clones hold 1.5% to 2% of a sample with 100,000 to 150,000 clones, around 95% of them seen once. The specimen sequenced was PBMCs. These TCRs come from a man in his late teens or twenties in good health and CMV-seronegative.

This chain uses TRBV27 with TRBJ2-7; weak D call: TRBD1 (6 bases). V was pared by 3 bases and J by 2 bases, with 17 bases between. Germline V lookup: CDR1 MNHEY, CDR2 SMNVEV (reference sequence). The CDR3 sequence is 16 residues long. Here the CDR3 DNA reads TGTGCCAGCAGTTTTTCAAATACAGGGATTCCCTACGAGCAGTACTTC. Its protein is CASSFSNTGIPYEQYF.

The rearrangement joins TRBV5-1 to TRBJ2-2, with 13 nucleotides matching TRBD2. The CDR3 covers 15 residues. CDR1 and CDR2 (germline): SGHRS, YFSETQ. V shed 4 bases and J 6 bases; nucleotides not matched to a gene: 3. This CDR3 is CASSGTSGRAGELFF. DNA for the CDR3: TGCGCCAGCAGCGGCACTAGCGGGAGGGCCGGGGAGCTGTTTTTT.

The chain employs TRBV9 and TRBJ1-4; 9 nucleotides match TRBD1. Per germline, CDR1 SGDLS and CDR2 YYNGEE. V lost 0 bases, J lost 1 base, and 1 base stayed unmatched. The CDR3 has 16 residues. The DNA for the CDR3 is TGTGCCAGCAGCGTAGGACAGGGGGGAACTAATGAAAAACTGTTTTTT. Its protein product is CASSVGQGGTNEKLFF.

V usage is TRBV14 and J usage is TRBJ2-1, with D tentatively TRBD2 (5 bases). Trimming removed 6 bases from V and 2 bases from J, with 11 bases in between. Germline CDR1 SGHDN, CDR2 FVKESK. The CDR3 covers 14 residues. This CDR3 is CASSRRDAYNEQFF. CDR3 bases: TGTGCCAGCAGTAGACGGGATGCCTACAATGAGCAGTTCTTC.

The CDR3 nucleotides read TGTGCCAGCAGCGTAGCCCTGAGGGAAACAGATACGCAGTATTTT. This codes for CASSVALRETDTQYF. The V call is TRBV9, the J call TRBJ2-3; maybe TRBD2 (5 bases). From germline, CDR1 is SGDLS and CDR2 YYNGEE. CDR3 size: 15 residues. The V gene lost 0 bases and the J gene lost 3 bases, with 11 bases spanning the gap.

V is TRBV27 and J is TRBJ2-3; TRBD2 aligns across 9 bases. V gave up 5 bases and J gave up 0 bases; unmatched junction bases: 6. Germline V gene sequence: CDR1 MNHEY, CDR2 SMNVEV (reference sequence). This CDR3 has 16 amino acids. CDR3 loop: CASSVIAGVSTDTQYF. The CDR3 bases are TGTGCCAGCAGTGTAATAGCGGGAGTCAGCACAGATACGCAGTATTTT.

The V call is TRBV6-1, the J call TRBJ1-1; TRBD1 is a possible D gene (6 bases). The germline CDR1 and CDR2 sequences are MNHNS and SASEGT. The CDR3 loop spans 16 amino acids. V dropped 4 bases and J dropped 1 base, with 16 bases sitting between them. CDR3 in amino acids: CASSAAGRGSNTEAFF. DNA of the CDR3: TGTGCCAGCAGTGCGGCGGGGAGGGGGTCGAACACTGAAGCTTTCTTT.

V gene TRBV4-3 combines with J gene TRBJ1-2; 8 nucleotides agree with TRBD1. The CDR3 is 15 amino acids. With 0 bases clipped from V and 8 bases from J, the junction kept 8 bases outside the gene matches. Germline V gene data show CDR1 as LGHNA and CDR2 as YSLEER. In nucleotides, the CDR3 is TGCGCCAGCAGCCAAGATTCCGGACAGGGCCGGGGCTACACCTTC. Translated, it gives CASSQDSGQGRGYTF.

The CDR3 is CASSSLTSGDQETQYF. CDR3 DNA sequence: TGTGCCAGCAGTTCCTTGACTAGCGGGGACCAAGAGACCCAGTACTTC. The V gene is TRBV28, the J gene TRBJ2-5, with TRBD2 matching 11 bases. V gave up 4 bases and J gave up 0 bases; unmatched junction bases: 4. Looked up from germline, CDR1 is MDHEN and CDR2 is SYDVKM. CDR3 length: 16 amino acids. Using reference TRBV28 and TRBJ2-5 for the parts outside the CDR3, the full variable domain is DVKVTQSSRYLVKRTGEKVFLECVQDMDHENMFWYRQDPGLGLRLIYFSYDVKMKEKGDIPEGYSVSREKKERFSLILESASTNQTSMYLCASSSLTSGDQETQYFGPGTRLLVL.

V gene TRBV13 combines with J gene TRBJ2-2, with TRBD2 matching 16 bases. The CDR3 is made up of 18 amino acids. With 4 bases clipped from V and 5 bases from J, the junction kept 7 bases outside the gene matches. CDR1 PRHDT and CDR2 FYEKMQ come from the germline V gene (reference sequence). CDR3 DNA: TGTGCCAGCAGCTACGGGACTAGCGGGAGGGCCGTGACCGGGGAGCTGTTTTTT. Translating gives CASSYGTSGRAVTGELFF.

CDR3 in amino acids: CASSFYRVLDTEAFF. The CDR3 DNA follows: TGTGCCAGCAGCTTTTATCGGGTTCTTGACACTGAAGCTTTCTTT. The chain combines TRBV11-2 with TRBJ1-1, with D uncertain. Germline V gene data show CDR1 as SGHAT and CDR2 as FQNNGV. Deletions cut 3 bases from V and 3 bases from J, with 14 bases between. The CDR3 spans 15 residues.

This clone was seen a single time. This chain links TRBV28 with TRBJ1-4, with D perhaps matching TRBD1 (6 bases). CDR1 is MDHEN and CDR2 is SYDVKM in the germline V gene. This CDR3 is built from 17 residues. Trimming stripped 6 bases from V and 1 base from J, with 18 bases between. The CDR3 reads CASRPIEGEVTNEKLFF. Here the CDR3 DNA reads TGTGCCAGCAGACCGATAGAGGGGGAAGTAACTAATGAAAAACTGTTTTTT.

The CDR3 DNA reads as TGTGCCCGCAATCAAGCCCTCGGTGGCTACACCTTC. Protein product: CARNQALGGYTF. The chain has TRBV28 and TRBJ1-2; D unresolved. The CDR3 is 12 amino acids. Germline loops: CDR1 MDHEN, CDR2 SYDVKM. Trimming cost V 11 bases and J 7 bases, with 17 bases left between them.